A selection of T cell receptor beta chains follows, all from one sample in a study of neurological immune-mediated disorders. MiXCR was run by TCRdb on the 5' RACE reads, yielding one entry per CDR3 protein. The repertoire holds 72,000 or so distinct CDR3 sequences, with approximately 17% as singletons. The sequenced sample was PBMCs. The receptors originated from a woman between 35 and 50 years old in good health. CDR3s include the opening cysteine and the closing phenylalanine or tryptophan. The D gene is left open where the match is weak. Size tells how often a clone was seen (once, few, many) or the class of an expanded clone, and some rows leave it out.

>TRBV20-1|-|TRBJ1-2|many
TGCAGTGCTAGGGACAGCCGTAACTATGGCTACACCTTC
CSARDSRNYGYTF
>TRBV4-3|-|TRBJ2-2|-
TGCGCCAGCAGCATAGGGGCGAACACCGGGGAGCTGTTTTTT
CASSIGANTGELFF
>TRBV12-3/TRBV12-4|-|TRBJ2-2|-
TGTGCCAGCAGGTCGGGAAGGACTAACACCGGGGAGCTGTTTTTT
CASRSGRTNTGELFF
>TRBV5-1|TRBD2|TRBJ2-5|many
TGCGCCAGCAGCTTGGATGGTAGCGGGGGGACCCAAGAGACCCAGTACTTC
CASSLDGSGGTQETQYF
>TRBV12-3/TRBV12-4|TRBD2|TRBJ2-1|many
TGTGCCAGCAGTGTTGGGACTATGGTTTACAATGAGCAGTTCTTC
CASSVGTMVYNEQFF
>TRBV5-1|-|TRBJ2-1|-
TGCGCCAGCAGCTTAACAGGTCTGCACAATGAGCAGTTCTTC
CASSLTGLHNEQFF
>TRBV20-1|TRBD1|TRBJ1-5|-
TGCAGTGCTAGCGCAGGGACAGCCTTTAGCAATCAGCCCCAGCATTTT
CSASAGTAFSNQPQHF
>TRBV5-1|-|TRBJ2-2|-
TGCGCCAGCAGCTTGACCGCGGGGCCAACCGGGGAGCTGTTTTTT
CASSLTAGPTGELFF
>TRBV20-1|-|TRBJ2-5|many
TGCAGTGCTAGAGCCGAGGGAGCCCGGGAGACCCAGTACTTC
CSARAEGARETQYF
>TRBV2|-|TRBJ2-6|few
TGTGCCAGCAGTGAATATACAGGCTACGTCCTGACTTTC
CASSEYTGYVLTF
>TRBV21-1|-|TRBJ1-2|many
TGTGCCAGCAGCAAATACAGGGTTCTTGATGGCTACACCTTC
CASSKYRVLDGYTF
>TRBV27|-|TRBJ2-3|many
TGTGCCAGCAGTTTAGACTGGGGCAGCTCAGATACGCAGTATTTT
CASSLDWGSSDTQYF
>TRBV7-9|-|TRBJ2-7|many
TGTGCCAGCAGCCGGACCGAGGGGGTTGGGCAGTACTTC
CASSRTEGVGQYF
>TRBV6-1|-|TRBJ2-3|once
TGTGCCAGCGGGCAAACCGGGGCCGATACGCAGTATTTT
CASGQTGADTQYF
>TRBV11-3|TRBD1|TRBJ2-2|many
TGTGCCAGCAGCGACGACAGGGTCACCGGGGAGCTGTTTTTT
CASSDDRVTGELFF
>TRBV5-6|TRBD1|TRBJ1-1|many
TGTGCCAGCAGCTTTGACAGGGGGACTGAAGCTTTCTTT
CASSFDRGTEAFF
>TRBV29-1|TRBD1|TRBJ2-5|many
TGCAGCGTTTCCCCGGGACAGGGTACGGAGACCCAGTACTTC
CSVSPGQGTETQYF
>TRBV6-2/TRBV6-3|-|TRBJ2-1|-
TGTGCCAGCAGTTTGTCAGGGGCTCCCTACAATGAGCAGTTCTTC
CASSLSGAPYNEQFF
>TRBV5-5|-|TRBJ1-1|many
TGTGCCAGCAGCTTCGAACTTGTCTCTTTACTGGAAAAAACGAACACTGAAGCTTTCTTT
CASSFELVSLLEKTNTEAFF
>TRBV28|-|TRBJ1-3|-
TGTGCCAGCAGCATGGCGTCTGGAAACACCATATATTTT
CASSMASGNTIYF
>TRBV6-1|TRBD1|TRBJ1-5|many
TGTGCCAGCAGCCAAGTCCGGGACAGGGGAGTTCATAGCAATCAGCCCCAGCATTTT
CASSQVRDRGVHSNQPQHF
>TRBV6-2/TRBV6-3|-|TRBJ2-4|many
TGTGCCAGCAGTTCTCCAGCCAAAAACATTCAGTACTTC
CASSSPAKNIQYF
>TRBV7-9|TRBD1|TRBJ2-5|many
TGTGCCACCCCAACGACGCACATCCTGACAGGGGGCGAAGAGACCCAGTACTTC
CATPTTHILTGGEETQYF
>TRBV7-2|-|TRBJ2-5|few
TGTGCCAGCAGCCATGGGACCCTCCAAGAGACCCAGTACTTC
CASSHGTLQETQYF
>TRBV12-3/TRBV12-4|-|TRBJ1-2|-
TGTGCCAGCAGTTTAGCGGGGGGTAGGGTGAAATATAACTATGGCTACACCTTC
CASSLAGGRVKYNYGYTF
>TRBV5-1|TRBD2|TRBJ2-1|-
TGCGCCAGCAGCTCCAAACCTAGCGGGAGCAGCGCCGATGAGCAGTTCTTC
CASSSKPSGSSADEQFF
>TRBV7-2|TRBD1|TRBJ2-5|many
TGTGCCAGCAGCTTACCGTGGACAGGGTCTGAGGAGACCCAGTACTTC
CASSLPWTGSEETQYF
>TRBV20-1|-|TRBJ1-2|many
TGCAGTCAGCCGGGACGGGGTAACTATGGCTACACCTTC
CSQPGRGNYGYTF
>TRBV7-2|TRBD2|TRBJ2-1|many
TGTGCCAGCACTACGACTAGCCACAATGAGCAGTTCTTC
CASTTTSHNEQFF
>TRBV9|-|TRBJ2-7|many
TGTGCCAGCAGCGCCCGGGACAAGAGCTCCTACGAGCAGTACTTC
CASSARDKSSYEQYF
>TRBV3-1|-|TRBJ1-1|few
TGTGCCAGCAGCCCCCACGCGAACACTGAAGCTTTCTTT
CASSPHANTEAFF
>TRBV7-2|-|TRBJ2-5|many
TGTGCCAGCAGCCAAGGACAGATCCAAGAGACCCAGTACTTC
CASSQGQIQETQYF
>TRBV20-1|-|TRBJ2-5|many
TGCAGTGCTCCCACGTCTGGGGAGACCCAGTACTTC
CSAPTSGETQYF
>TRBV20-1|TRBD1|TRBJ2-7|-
TGCAGTGCTATAGTCCCGGGACAGTTTGAGCAGTACTTC
CSAIVPGQFEQYF
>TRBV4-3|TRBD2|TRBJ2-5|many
TGCGCCAGCAGCCTCCGGCCGGGGGGGGAAGAGACCCAGTACTTC
CASSLRPGGEETQYF
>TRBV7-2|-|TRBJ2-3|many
TGTGCCAGCAGCCAGCCCGGGGCACTTAGCACAGATACGCAGTATTTT
CASSQPGALSTDTQYF
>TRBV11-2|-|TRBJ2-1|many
TGTGCCAGCAGCTTAGCGCAGGATGAGCAGTTCTTC
CASSLAQDEQFF
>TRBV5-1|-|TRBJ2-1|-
TGCGCCAGCAGCGCGCATAATGAGCAGTTCTTC
CASSAHNEQFF
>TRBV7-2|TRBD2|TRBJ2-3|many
TGTGCCAGCAGCACCAGCGGGGGGACCACAGATACGCAGTATTTT
CASSTSGGTTDTQYF
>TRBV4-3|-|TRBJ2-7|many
TGCGCCAGCAGCCATCCCGACTGTAAACCTTCCTACGAGCAGTACTTC
CASSHPDCKPSYEQYF
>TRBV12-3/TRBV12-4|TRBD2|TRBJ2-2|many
TGTGCCAGCAGTACCAGCGGGGGGAACACCGGGGAGCTGTTTTTT
CASSTSGGNTGELFF
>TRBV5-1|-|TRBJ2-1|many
TGCGCCAGCAGCTCCCAAGCTCGATCCTACAATGAGCAGTTCTTC
CASSSQARSYNEQFF
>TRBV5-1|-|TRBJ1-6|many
TGCGCCAGCAGTCTGTATGGGAATTCACCCCTCCACTTT
CASSLYGNSPLHF
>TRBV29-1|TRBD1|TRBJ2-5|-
TGCAGCGCGACAGGGGGCTTTGGGGAGACCCAGTACTTC
CSATGGFGETQYF
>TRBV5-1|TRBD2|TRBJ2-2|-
TGCGCCAGCAGCTTAGGGACTAGCGGCACCGGGGAGCTGTTTTTT
CASSLGTSGTGELFF
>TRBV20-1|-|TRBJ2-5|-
TGCAGTGCAGGCCTCCGGGCCGGAGGGGAGACCCAGTACTTC
CSAGLRAGGETQYF
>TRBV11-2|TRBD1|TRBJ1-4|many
TGTGCCAGCAGCTTAGAGGAGACAGGGTTAACTAATGAAAAACTGTTTTTT
CASSLEETGLTNEKLFF
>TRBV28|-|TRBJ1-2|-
TGTGCCAGCAGTTCCCAGGACGGTTGGGGCTACACCTTC
CASSSQDGWGYTF
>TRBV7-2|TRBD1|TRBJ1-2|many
TGTGCCAGCAGCTTAGGGGACAGGTCAATTGGCTACACCTTC
CASSLGDRSIGYTF